The 14 T cell receptor beta chains below all came from one sample that was sequenced in a study of vaccination effects on CD4 cells after COVID-19 (dated by TCRdb to between 2022 and 2023). After approximately eleven days of culture, CD4+ T cells were isolated with the EasySep CD4+ T cell isolation kit. Their antigens remain unidentified. The library was generated by the immunoSEQ multiplex PCR assay. Imported from immuneACCESS, the table was reduced by TCRdb to in-frame sequences with V and J called. These copies leave out some clones; in studies compared against another copy, an unresolved V gene accounts for under half, and the cause of the remainder is not known. The sample data list more than 45,000 clones, and 70% to 80% of these were observed just once. The ten largest clones capture approximately 2.8% of the sample. Material: CD4+ T cells from PBMCs cultured without peptide, obtained before COVID-19 vaccination. The receptors derive from a human donor who received a COVID-19 vaccine.

V is TRBV6-5 and J is TRBJ2-1; D might be TRBD1 or TRBD2, each matching 5 bases. The V and J ends lost 2 bases and 9 bases respectively, with 14 bases between them. The CDR3 is 14 amino acids. CDR1 and CDR2 (germline): MNHEY, SVGAGI. In nucleotides, the CDR3 is TGTGCCAGCAGTTACCCCTCGGCTGGGGGTGAGCAGTTCTTC. It codes for CASSYPSAGGEQFF.

V usage is TRBV9 and J usage is TRBJ2-3; perhaps TRBD2 as D (7 bases). V lost 5 bases and J lost 2, with 24 bases in between. The CDR3 covers 18 residues. Germline lookup yields CDR1 SGDLS and CDR2 YYNGEE. The CDR3 bases are TGTGCCAGCAGTAGAGGTTCGGGTGGCGGGGGCCCCACAGATACGCAGTATTTT. Its translation: CASSRGSGGGGPTDTQYF. The entire variable domain, with the rest obtained from reference TRBV9 and TRBJ2-3, is as follows: DSGVTQTPKHLITATGQRVTLRCSPRSGDLSVYWYQQSLDQGLQFLIQYYNGEERAKGNILERFSAQQFPDLHSELNLSSLELGDSALYFCASSRGSGGGGPTDTQYFGPGTRLTVL.

This rearrangement joins TRBV6-5 to TRBJ1-5; D is uncertain. V dropped 2 bases and J dropped 7 bases, with 15 bases sitting between them. The CDR3 loop spans 15 amino acids. Germline CDR1 MNHEY, CDR2 SVGAGI. The CDR3 region has the DNA TGTGCCAGCAGTTACGACACCAACGTTCGGCAGCCCCAGCATTTT. Encoded protein: CASSYDTNVRQPQHF.

This clone has a handful of counts. The chain is built from TRBV2 and TRBJ1-3; D gene uncertain. The CDR3 contains 17 residues. Germline V gene data show CDR1 as SNHLY and CDR2 as FYNNEI. The V end lost 5 bases, the J end lost 0 bases, and 17 bases lay between the germline ends. CDR3 loop: CASSLQNIGFSGNTIYF. CDR3 nucleotides: TGTGCCAGCAGTTTACAGAATATCGGGTTCTCTGGAAACACCATATATTTT.

This chain uses TRBV6-6 with TRBJ1-2; D uncertain. Between the trimmed V and J ends, which lost 1 base and 0 bases, there was a span of 9 bases. Germline values: CDR1 MNHNY, CDR2 SVGAGI (reference sequence). This CDR3 region has 15 residues. In nucleotides, the CDR3 is TGTGCCAGCAGTTACTTGGCACCAACTAACTATGGCTACACCTTC. Protein: CASSYLAPTNYGYTF.

V is TRBV7-9 and J is TRBJ2-6; 7 positions agree with TRBD1. The germline V gene encodes CDR1 SEHNR and CDR2 FQNEAQ (reference sequence). V was pared by 3 bases and J by 4 bases, with 3 bases of the junction left unmatched. The CDR3 totals 15 residues. The CDR3 protein is CASSFTGVGANVLTF. The CDR3 coding sequence is TGTGCCAGCAGCTTTACAGGGGTCGGGGCCAACGTCCTGACTTTC.

This chain connects TRBV30 to TRBJ1-6; 10 positions match TRBD1. This CDR3 has 14 residues. CDR1 is GTSNPN, CDR2 SVGIG, per germline (reference sequence). Trimming at V came to 5 bases and at J to 10 bases, leaving 8 bases not matched to a gene. The CDR3 sequence is CAWGDRGRKSPLHF. CDR3 bases: TGTGCCTGGGGGGACAGGGGAAGAAAGTCACCCCTCCACTTT.

The chain is built from TRBV10-3 and TRBJ2-2, with 11 bases aligning to TRBD1. This CDR3 contains 16 residues. Germline loops: CDR1 ENHRY, CDR2 SYGVKD. V shed 6 bases, J shed 5 bases, and the junction held 8 bases outside the gene matches. The CDR3 loop reads CAIRDGTGGFTGELFF. CDR3 nucleotide sequence: TGTGCCATCAGGGATGGGACAGGGGGGTTTACCGGGGAGCTGTTTTTT.

The V and J genes are TRBV5-1 and TRBJ1-1, with D perhaps matching TRBD1 (5 bases). The CDR3 has 14 amino acids. Between the trimmed V and J ends, which lost 0 bases and 5 bases, there was a span of 11 bases. CDR1 SGHRS and CDR2 YFSETQ come from the germline V gene. CDR3 amino acids: CASSLEGIGTEAFF. The CDR3 DNA is TGCGCCAGCAGCTTGGAGGGGATTGGGACTGAAGCTTTCTTT.

The genes are TRBV2 and TRBJ1-4; no definite D call. Germline V gene sequence: CDR1 SNHLY, CDR2 FYNNEI. V lost 7 bases, J lost 7 bases, and 13 bases lay in between. This CDR3 spans 13 amino acids. Here the CDR3 DNA reads TGTGCCAGCAACCCGAGAAAGGGTGAAAAACTGTTTTTT. As protein: CASNPRKGEKLFF.

Worth noting for this clone: Other DNA sequences within the sample encode an identical CDR3. This CDR3 reads CASSPGGQETQYF. CDR3 coding DNA: TGTGCCAGCTCACCAGGGGGGCAAGAGACCCAGTACTTC. The chain has TRBV18 and TRBJ2-5, with a possible D match to TRBD2 (6 bases). Germline V gene lookup returns CDR1 KGHSH and CDR2 LQKENI. CDR3 length: 13 amino acids. The ends were cut back, 2 bases at V and 2 bases at J, with 6 bases in the middle.

The sample holds a few counts of this clone. CDR3: CASSFQGGQPQHF. In DNA, the CDR3 is TGTGCCAGCAGCTTCCAGGGAGGTCAGCCCCAGCATTTT. This chain connects TRBV5-4 to TRBJ1-5; tentative D call: TRBD1 (5 bases). The V end lost 2 bases, the J end lost 6 bases, and 9 bases lay between the germline ends. Germline loops: CDR1 SGHNT, CDR2 YYREEE (reference sequence). This CDR3 comprises 13 residues.

This clone turned up a few times. The CDR3 region has the DNA TGCGCCAGCAGTGAACAGATTAACACCGGGGAGCTGTTTTTT. Translation: CASSEQINTGELFF. The chain joins TRBV10-1 to TRBJ2-2; D is unclear. The V end lost 3 bases, the J end lost 2 bases, and 7 bases lay between the germline ends. Germline V CDR1 and CDR2: WNHNN, SYGVQD (reference sequence). The CDR3 sequence is 14 residues long.

The gene calls are TRBV11-1 and TRBJ2-3, with 8 bases matching TRBD1. The CDR3 spans 15 residues. From germline, CDR1 is SGHAT and CDR2 FQDESV (reference sequence). Trimming at V came to 8 bases and at J to 5 bases, leaving 12 bases not matched to a gene. As DNA, the CDR3 is TGTGCCAGCGCTAAAAGGACAGGGCGGGAAGATACGCAGTATTTT. Translation gives CASAKRTGREDTQYF.